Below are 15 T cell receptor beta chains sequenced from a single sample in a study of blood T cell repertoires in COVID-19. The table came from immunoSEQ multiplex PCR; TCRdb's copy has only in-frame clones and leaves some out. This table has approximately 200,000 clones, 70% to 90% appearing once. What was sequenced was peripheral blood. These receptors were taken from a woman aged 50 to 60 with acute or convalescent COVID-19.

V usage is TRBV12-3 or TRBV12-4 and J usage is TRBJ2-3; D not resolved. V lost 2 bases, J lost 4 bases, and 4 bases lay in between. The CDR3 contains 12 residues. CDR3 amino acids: CASSLRADTQYF. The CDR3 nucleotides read TGTGCCAGCAGTTTACGAGCAGATACGCAGTATTTT.

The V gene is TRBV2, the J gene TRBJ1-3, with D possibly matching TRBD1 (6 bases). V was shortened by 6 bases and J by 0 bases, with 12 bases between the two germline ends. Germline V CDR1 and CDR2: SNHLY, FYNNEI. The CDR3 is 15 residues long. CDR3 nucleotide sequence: TGTGCCAGCAGATCACAGGGATCCTCTGGAAACACCATATATTTT. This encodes CASRSQGSSGNTIYF.

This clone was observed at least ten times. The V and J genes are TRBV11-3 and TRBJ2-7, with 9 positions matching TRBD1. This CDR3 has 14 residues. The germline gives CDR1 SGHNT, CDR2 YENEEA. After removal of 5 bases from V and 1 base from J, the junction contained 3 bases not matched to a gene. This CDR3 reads CASSLGTGSYEQYF. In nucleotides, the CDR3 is TGTGCCAGCAGCCTAGGGACAGGGTCCTACGAGCAGTACTTC.

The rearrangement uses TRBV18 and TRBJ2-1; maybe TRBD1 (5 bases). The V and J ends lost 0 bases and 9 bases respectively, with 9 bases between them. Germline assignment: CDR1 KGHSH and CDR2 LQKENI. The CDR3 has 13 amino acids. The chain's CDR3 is CASSPPQGSEQFF. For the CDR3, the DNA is TGTGCCAGCTCACCACCTCAGGGTAGTGAGCAGTTCTTC.

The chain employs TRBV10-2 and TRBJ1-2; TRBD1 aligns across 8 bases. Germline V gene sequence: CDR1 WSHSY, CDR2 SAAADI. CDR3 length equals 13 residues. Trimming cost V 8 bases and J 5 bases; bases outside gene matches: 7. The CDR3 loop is CASAGGSLYGYTF. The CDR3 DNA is TGCGCCAGCGCAGGGGGCAGCTTATATGGCTACACCTTC.

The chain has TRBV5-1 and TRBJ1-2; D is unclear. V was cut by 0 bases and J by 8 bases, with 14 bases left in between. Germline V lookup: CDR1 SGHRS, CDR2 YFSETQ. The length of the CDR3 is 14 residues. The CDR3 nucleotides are TGCGCCAGCAGCTTGGAGAGTTCAACGCGGGGCTACACCTTC. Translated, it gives CASSLESSTRGYTF.

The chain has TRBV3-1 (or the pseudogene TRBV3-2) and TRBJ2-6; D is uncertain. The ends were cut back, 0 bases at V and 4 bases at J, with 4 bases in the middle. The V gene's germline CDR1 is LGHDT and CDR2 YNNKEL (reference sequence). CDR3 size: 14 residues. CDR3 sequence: CASSQDAGANVLTF. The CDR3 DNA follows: TGTGCCAGCAGCCAAGATGCGGGGGCCAACGTCCTGACTTTC.

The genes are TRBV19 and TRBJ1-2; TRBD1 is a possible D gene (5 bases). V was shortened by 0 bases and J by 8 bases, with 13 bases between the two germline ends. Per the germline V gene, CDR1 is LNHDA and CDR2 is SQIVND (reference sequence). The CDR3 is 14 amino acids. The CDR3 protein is CASSIDRWGEGYTF. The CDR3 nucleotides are TGTGCCAGTAGTATAGATCGGTGGGGCGAGGGCTACACCTTC.

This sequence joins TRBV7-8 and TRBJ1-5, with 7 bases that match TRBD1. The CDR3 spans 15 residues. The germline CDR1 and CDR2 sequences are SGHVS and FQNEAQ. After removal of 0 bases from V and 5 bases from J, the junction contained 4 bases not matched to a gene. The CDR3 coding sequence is TGTGCCAGCAGCTTAGCCCCGACAGGGCATCAGCCCCAGCATTTT. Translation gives CASSLAPTGHQPQHF.

The CDR3 spells CASSIDRAGGYNEQFF. CDR3 coding DNA: TGTGCCAGTAGTATAGATCGAGCGGGAGGGTACAATGAGCAGTTCTTC. The rearrangement links TRBV19 to TRBJ2-1, with 10 bases matching TRBD2. Trimming at V came to 0 bases and at J to 4 bases, leaving 3 bases not matched to a gene. Germline V gene sequence: CDR1 LNHDA, CDR2 SQIVND (reference sequence). This CDR3 has 16 residues.

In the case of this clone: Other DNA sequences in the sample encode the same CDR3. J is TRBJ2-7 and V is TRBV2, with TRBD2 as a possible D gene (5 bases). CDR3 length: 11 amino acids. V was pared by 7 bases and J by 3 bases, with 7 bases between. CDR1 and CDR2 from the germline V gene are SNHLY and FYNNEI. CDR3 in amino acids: CASTGSYEQYF. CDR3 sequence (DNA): TGTGCCAGCACTGGGAGCTACGAGCAGTACTTC.

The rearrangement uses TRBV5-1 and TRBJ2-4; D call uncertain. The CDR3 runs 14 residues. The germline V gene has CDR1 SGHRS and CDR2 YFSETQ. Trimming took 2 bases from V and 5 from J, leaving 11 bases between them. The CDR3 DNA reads TGCGCCAGCAGCTTTAACGAGGCGGAAAACATTCAGTACTTC. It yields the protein CASSFNEAENIQYF.

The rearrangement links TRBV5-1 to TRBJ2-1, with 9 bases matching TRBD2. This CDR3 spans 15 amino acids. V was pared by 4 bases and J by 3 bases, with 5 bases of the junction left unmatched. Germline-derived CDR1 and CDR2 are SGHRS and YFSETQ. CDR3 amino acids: CASSLLAGHYNEQFF. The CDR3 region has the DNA TGCGCCAGCAGCCTACTAGCGGGCCACTACAATGAGCAGTTCTTC.

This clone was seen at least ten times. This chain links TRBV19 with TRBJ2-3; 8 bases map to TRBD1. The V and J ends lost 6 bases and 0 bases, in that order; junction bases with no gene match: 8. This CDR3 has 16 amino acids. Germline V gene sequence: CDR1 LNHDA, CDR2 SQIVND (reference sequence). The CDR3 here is CASRYQGATSTDTQYF. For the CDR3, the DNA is TGTGCCAGTAGGTACCAGGGGGCGACTAGCACAGATACGCAGTATTTT.

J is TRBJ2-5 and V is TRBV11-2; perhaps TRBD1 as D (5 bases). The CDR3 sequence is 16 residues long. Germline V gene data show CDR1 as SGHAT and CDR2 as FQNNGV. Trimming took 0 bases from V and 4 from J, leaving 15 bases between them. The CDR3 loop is CASSLDLGPSPETQYF. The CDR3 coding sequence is TGTGCCAGCAGCTTAGATTTGGGGCCGAGCCCAGAGACCCAGTACTTC.